The 31 T cell receptor beta chains listed next were all sequenced from one sample in a study of T cells in Graves' hyperthyroidism and ophthalmopathy. Regions amplified from RNA transcripts were the TCR beta CDR3 regions. An initial round of RT-PCR targeting the TCR CDR3 relied on the HTBI primer set. A single record per CDR3 protein comes from TCRdb applying MiXCR to the multiplex PCR reads. This table has some 180,000 distinct CDR3 sequences, approximately 17% appearing once. Material: blood. The source is a woman aged 45-65 years with Graves' hyperthyroidism.

This clonotype was counted a single time. A much more abundant neighbour one base away suggests this may be a read error. This chain uses TRBV6-4 with TRBJ1-1; D call uncertain. This CDR3 is built from 12 residues. With 4 bases removed from V and 4 bases from J, the gap between germline ends came to 7 bases. Germline values: CDR1 MRHNA, CDR2 SNTAGT. The CDR3: CASSAGITEAFF. CDR3 DNA sequence: TGTGCCAGCAGTGCGGGGATCACTGAAGCTTTCTTT.

This clonotype has just a few counts. The V gene is TRBV18, the J gene TRBJ2-7; the D gene is possibly TRBD2 (5 bases). CDR1 is KGHSH and CDR2 is LQKENI in the germline V gene. V was pared by 3 bases and J by 0 bases, with 6 bases between. This CDR3 region has 13 residues. CDR3: CASSPRDSYEQYF. CDR3 nucleotides: TGTGCCAGCTCACCGAGGGACTCCTACGAGCAGTACTTC. Using reference TRBV18 and TRBJ2-7 for the parts outside the CDR3, the full variable domain is NAGVMQNPRHLVRRRGQEARLRCSPMKGHSHVYWYRQLPEEGLKFMVYLQKENIIDESGMPKERFSAEFPKEGPSILRIQQVVRGDSAAYFCASSPRDSYEQYFGPGTRLTVT.

There are many counts of this clonotype. The J gene is TRBJ1-4, the V gene TRBV19; tentatively, D is TRBD1 (5 bases). This CDR3 region has 14 residues. Trimming pared 3 bases from V and 10 bases from J, leaving 15 bases between. The germline CDR1 and CDR2 sequences are LNHDA and SQIVND (reference sequence). The CDR3 loop reads CASSMRQGRAKLFF. The CDR3 coding sequence is TGTGCCAGTAGTATGCGGCAGGGCCGAGCAAAACTGTTTTTT.

This clonotype was counted ten times or more. This chain joins TRBV20-1 and TRBJ2-5, with 9 bases lining up with TRBD2. Germline-derived CDR1 and CDR2 are DFQATT and SNEGSKA (reference sequence). The CDR3 length is 13 residues. V lost 2 bases and J lost 5; bases outside the gene matches: 3. For the CDR3, the DNA is TGCAGTGCTAGACTAGCGGGATGGGAGACCCAGTACTTC. Protein sequence: CSARLAGWETQYF.

V gene TRBV7-6 combines with J gene TRBJ1-5; D not resolved. Germline loops: CDR1 SGHVS, CDR2 FNYEAQ. Trimming took 1 base from V and 5 from J, leaving 12 bases between them. CDR3 length: 15 amino acids. CDR3 DNA sequence: TGTGCCAGCAGCTTAGGATCGGGTTTGGATCAGCCCCAGCATTTT. This encodes CASSLGSGLDQPQHF.

This clonotype was found many times. The chain combines TRBV7-8 with TRBJ2-3, with 8 bases lining up with TRBD2. The length of the CDR3 is 20 residues. The J segment lost 4 bases and the V segment lost 5 bases, leaving 23 bases of the junction unmatched. CDR1 SGHVS and CDR2 FQNEAQ come from the germline V gene. The CDR3 reads CASSPGPRERWRGAADTQYF. For the CDR3, the DNA is TGTGCCAGCAGCCCTGGACCCCGCGAGAGGTGGCGGGGGGCAGCAGATACGCAGTATTTT.

In its sample, this clonotype was seen many times. This chain uses TRBV2 with TRBJ1-2; D ambiguous. The germline CDR1 and CDR2 sequences are SNHLY and FYNNEI. The CDR3 totals 13 residues. The V end was cut by 2 bases, the J end by 1 base, with 5 bases between. CDR3: CASSERVNYGYTF. The CDR3 bases are TGTGCCAGCAGTGAAAGGGTTAACTATGGCTACACCTTC.

This clonotype occurred a few times. The CDR3 loop is CASQLSAGNTIYF. In DNA form, the CDR3 reads TGTGCCAGCCAATTGAGTGCCGGAAACACCATATATTTT. The chain combines TRBV9 with TRBJ1-3; D ambiguous. The length of the CDR3 is 13 residues. Germline V gene sequence: CDR1 SGDLS, CDR2 YYNGEE. Trimming removed 7 bases at V and 4 bases at J, with 12 bases between.

A word on this clonotype: A single base separates this from a much larger clone, so it may be a read error. V and J are TRBV6-5 and TRBJ2-7, with D perhaps matching TRBD1 or TRBD2 (5 bases each). The CDR3 covers 14 residues. V was pared by 8 bases and J by 4 bases, with 18 bases between. Germline V CDR1 and CDR2: MNHEY, SVGAGI. The DNA of the CDR3 is TGTGCCAGCGGTTGGCAGGGCGGGCGTTACGAGCAGTACTTC. This codes for CASGWQGGRYEQYF.

As DNA, the CDR3 is TGCGCCAGCAGCCATTTGGGACAGGGAAGGAGGACTGAAGCTTTCTTT. This translates into CASSHLGQGRRTEAFF. The chain has TRBV4-1 and TRBJ1-1, with 9 nucleotides matching TRBD1. Germline trimming cut 3 bases from V and 5 bases from J; bases unmatched to any gene: 10. Germline assignment: CDR1 MGHRA and CDR2 YSYEKL. This CDR3 is built from 16 residues.

This clonotype was seen more than once but under ten times. The chain combines TRBV9 with TRBJ2-5; D perhaps matches TRBD2 (7 bases). Trimming stripped 0 bases from V and 5 bases from J, with 20 bases between. This CDR3 comprises 17 residues. The V gene's germline CDR1 is SGDLS and CDR2 YYNGEE. The CDR3 loop reads CASSVEGGASDGETQYF. Written as DNA, the CDR3 is TGTGCCAGCAGCGTAGAAGGGGGGGCCTCAGATGGTGAGACCCAGTACTTC.

This clonotype was counted many times. V and J are TRBV6-1 and TRBJ1-6; D uncertain. The V gene lost 6 bases and the J gene lost 7 bases, with 10 bases spanning the gap. Germline CDR1 MNHNS, CDR2 SASEGT. The CDR3 is 13 amino acids. Here the CDR3 DNA reads TGTGCCAGCAGCTTGGATTGGAATTCACCCCTCCACTTT. Protein product: CASSLDWNSPLHF.

This clonotype appeared many times. V and J are TRBV6-1 and TRBJ2-5; maybe TRBD1 (5 bases). The CDR3 covers 14 residues. V gave up 6 bases and J gave up 7 bases, with 18 bases separating them. Germline CDR1 and CDR2: MNHNS and SASEGT. The CDR3 sequence is CASRKTAESWTQYF. For the CDR3, the DNA is TGTGCCAGCAGAAAGACAGCCGAATCCTGGACCCAGTACTTC.

This clonotype was detected ten times or more. The chain links TRBV20-1 to TRBJ2-1; D is unresolved. Germline values: CDR1 DFQATT, CDR2 SNEGSKA (reference sequence). CDR3 length equals 12 residues. V was clipped by 5 bases and J by 7 bases, with 12 bases between them. This CDR3 reads CSAFDLGNEQFF. CDR3 DNA sequence: TGCAGTGCTTTCGACCTGGGAAATGAGCAGTTCTTC.

The CDR3 DNA follows: TGTGCCACCAGTCGCGGCTTACAGAGTAACTATGGCTACACCTTC. Protein: CATSRGLQSNYGYTF. The rearrangement uses TRBV19 and TRBJ1-2; D not certain. Trimming left V 10 bases short and J 1 base short, with 19 bases between. Germline CDR1 and CDR2: LNHDA and SQIVND (reference sequence). The CDR3 runs to 15 residues.

Many counts were recorded for this clonotype. The CDR3 protein is CASSFPGNYGYTF. For the CDR3, the DNA is TGTGCCAGCAGTTTCCCGGGAAACTATGGCTACACCTTC. V gene TRBV27 combines with J gene TRBJ1-2; D is unresolved. This CDR3 has 13 residues. Germline-derived CDR1 and CDR2 are MNHEY and SMNVEV (reference sequence). V was cut by 3 bases and J by 2 bases, with 7 bases left in between.

This clonotype has at least ten counts. The chain joins TRBV2 to TRBJ1-4; D remains unclear. V shed 5 bases and J shed 0 bases, with 13 bases lying between them. This CDR3 is 16 amino acids long. Germline V gives CDR1 SNHLY, CDR2 FYNNEI. This CDR3 is CASSITTAATNEKLFF. CDR3 sequence (DNA): TGTGCCAGCAGTATAACAACAGCAGCAACTAATGAAAAACTGTTTTTT.

This clonotype is a singleton in its sample. This may be a read error, as it is one base from a much larger clone. This is likely a read error, given that the CDR3 carries no conserved phenylalanine or tryptophan at its end. V and J are TRBV29-1 and TRBJ2-7, with no clear D. V shed 6 bases and J shed 3 bases, with 12 bases lying between them. This CDR3 is 12 amino acids long. The germline V gene has CDR1 SQVTM and CDR2 ANQGSEA. In DNA form, the CDR3 reads TGCAGCGTCTCGGACCTGGGCTACGAGCAGTACCTC. Translated: CSVSDLGYEQYL.

Only a few counts were recorded for this clonotype. This sequence joins TRBV5-1 and TRBJ1-2; D perhaps matches TRBD1 (6 bases). This CDR3 is 15 amino acids long. Germline assignment: CDR1 SGHRS and CDR2 YFSETQ. Trimming stripped 0 bases from V and 2 bases from J, with 11 bases between. CDR3 in amino acids: CASSLAGVLNYGYTF. In DNA form, the CDR3 reads TGCGCCAGCAGCTTGGCAGGGGTCCTAAACTATGGCTACACCTTC.

This rearrangement joins TRBV19 to TRBJ2-3, with D perhaps matching TRBD2 (6 bases). The CDR3 runs to 17 residues. Germline-derived CDR1 and CDR2 are LNHDA and SQIVND (reference sequence). V was trimmed by 3 bases and J by 0 bases, leaving 16 bases between them. CDR3 DNA sequence: TGTGCCAGTAGTATTATGGGGGGTCGGCGTAGCACAGATACGCAGTATTTT. It translates to CASSIMGGRRSTDTQYF.

V is TRBV7-2 and J is TRBJ2-7; 8 nucleotides match TRBD1. The trim removed 4 bases at V and 6 bases at J, leaving 8 bases unmatched. CDR1 and CDR2 (germline): SGHTA, FQGNSA. The CDR3 has 14 amino acids. CDR3 protein: CASSSAGTGPEQYF. The CDR3 DNA sequence: TGTGCCAGCAGCTCGGCCGGGACAGGCCCCGAGCAGTACTTC. The complete variable domain, with remaining parts taken from reference TRBV7-2 and TRBJ2-7, reads GAGVSQSPSNKVTEKGKDVELRCDPISGHTALYWYRQSLGQGLEFLIYFQGNSAPDKSGLPSDRFSAERTGGSVSTLTIQRTQQEDSAVYLCASSSAGTGPEQYFGPGTRLTVT.

This clonotype was found once. In nucleotides, the CDR3 is TGTGCCTGGAGTGTACGTGGGGAGCAGTACTTC. Its translation: CAWSVRGEQYF. The chain has TRBV30 and TRBJ2-7; unclear D gene. The CDR3 runs to 11 residues. The V gene lost 0 bases and the J gene lost 7 bases, with 7 bases spanning the gap. Germline values: CDR1 GTSNPN, CDR2 SVGIG (reference sequence).

This clonotype was seen many times. The chain recombines TRBV29-1 with TRBJ2-5; D gene uncertain. Trimming removed 3 bases at V and 3 bases at J, with 2 bases between. Per germline, CDR1 SQVTM and CDR2 ANQGSEA. This CDR3 is 10 amino acids long. CDR3 coding DNA: TGCAGCGTTGAGGAAGAGACCCAGTACTTC. It yields the protein CSVEEETQYF.

This clonotype was seen a handful of times. The J gene is TRBJ2-7, the V gene TRBV7-2; D is perhaps TRBD1 or TRBD2 (5 bases each). V shed 5 bases and J shed 0 bases, with 14 bases lying between them. In germline, CDR1 is SGHTA, CDR2 FQGNSA. This CDR3 comprises 15 residues. Here the CDR3 reads CASSPRDGHSYEQYF. CDR3 DNA sequence: TGTGCCAGCAGCCCCCGGGACGGGCACTCCTACGAGCAGTACTTC. Together with reference TRBV7-2 and TRBJ2-7, the CDR3 gives the full variable domain: GAGVSQSPSNKVTEKGKDVELRCDPISGHTALYWYRQSLGQGLEFLIYFQGNSAPDKSGLPSDRFSAERTGGSVSTLTIQRTQQEDSAVYLCASSPRDGHSYEQYFGPGTRLTVT.

In its sample, this clonotype was seen many times. The chain carries TRBV12-3 or TRBV12-4 and TRBJ1-2; D remains ambiguous. This CDR3 has 14 amino acids. Trimming stripped 2 bases from V and 7 bases from J, with 14 bases between. The CDR3 DNA sequence: TGTGCCAGCAGTTTAAGCGGAGGGAGAGGTGGCTACACCTTC. Its translation: CASSLSGGRGGYTF.

The chain uses TRBV5-4 and TRBJ1-6; possible D gene TRBD1, 6 bases. Germline V gene data show CDR1 as SGHNT and CDR2 as YYREEE (reference sequence). V lost 2 bases, J lost 7 bases, and 13 bases lay in between. CDR3 length: 15 residues. In DNA, the CDR3 is TGTGCCAGCAGCTTATCACAGGGAAGAAATTCACCCCTCCACTTT. Amino acid sequence: CASSLSQGRNSPLHF.

This clonotype was recorded at least ten times. V usage is TRBV9 and J usage is TRBJ1-1, with no clear D. Trimming shortened V by 3 bases and J by 0 bases, and 6 bases separated the two germline ends. Germline V gives CDR1 SGDLS, CDR2 YYNGEE. The CDR3 length is 13 residues. CDR3 in amino acids: CASSGRLNTEAFF. The CDR3 nucleotides read TGTGCCAGCAGCGGGAGACTGAACACTGAAGCTTTCTTT. Full variable domain (rest looked up from reference TRBV9 and TRBJ1-1): DSGVTQTPKHLITATGQRVTLRCSPRSGDLSVYWYQQSLDQGLQFLIQYYNGEERAKGNILERFSAQQFPDLHSELNLSSLELGDSALYFCASSGRLNTEAFFGQGTRLTVV.

This clonotype appeared many times. The J gene is TRBJ1-2, the V gene TRBV6-2 or TRBV6-3; D may be TRBD1 (6 bases). Trimming left V 3 bases short and J 2 bases short, with 16 bases between. Germline V CDR1 and CDR2: MNHEY, SVGEGT. This CDR3 contains 16 residues. CDR3 protein: CASSYGGGASNYGYTF. As DNA, the CDR3 is TGTGCCAGCAGTTATGGGGGGGGCGCCTCAAACTATGGCTACACCTTC.

At least ten counts were recorded for this clonotype. This chain links TRBV7-3 with TRBJ2-3; TRBD1 matches at 8 bases. CDR3 length equals 14 residues. CDR1 is SGHTA, CDR2 FQGTGA, per germline. Germline trimming cut 5 bases from V and 6 bases from J; bases unmatched to any gene: 7. This CDR3 is CASSSGQGWDTQYF. In nucleotides, the CDR3 is TGTGCCAGCAGCAGCGGACAGGGTTGGGATACGCAGTATTTT.

This clonotype was observed a single time. The gene calls are TRBV5-1 and TRBJ2-2; 14 bases agree with TRBD2. The junction had 11 bases not matched to a gene; V was cut back by 4 bases and J by 0 bases. Germline assignment: CDR1 SGHRS and CDR2 YFSETQ. The CDR3 is made up of 20 amino acids. DNA for the CDR3: TGCGCCAGCAGCAACAGACGGACTAGCGGGGGGTCACCGAACACCGGGGAGCTGTTTTTT. Translation: CASSNRRTSGGSPNTGELFF.

CDR3 residues: CASSQWDRNYGYTF. For the CDR3, the DNA is TGCGCCAGCAGCCAATGGGACAGGAACTATGGCTACACCTTC. The V call is TRBV4-1, the J call TRBJ1-2, with 8 nucleotides matching TRBD1. Germline lookup yields CDR1 MGHRA and CDR2 YSYEKL. V lost 2 bases and J lost 2; bases outside the gene matches: 1. This CDR3 contains 14 residues.